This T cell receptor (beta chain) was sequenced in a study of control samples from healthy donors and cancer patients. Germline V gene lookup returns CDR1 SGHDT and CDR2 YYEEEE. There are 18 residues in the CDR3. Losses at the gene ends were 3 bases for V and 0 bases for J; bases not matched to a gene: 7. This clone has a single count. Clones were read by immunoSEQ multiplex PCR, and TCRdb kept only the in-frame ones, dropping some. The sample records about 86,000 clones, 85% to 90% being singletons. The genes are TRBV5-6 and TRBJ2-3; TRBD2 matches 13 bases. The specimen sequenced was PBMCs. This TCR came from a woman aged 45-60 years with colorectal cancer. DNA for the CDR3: TGTGCCAGCAGCTACTGGACTAGCGGGGGTACTAGCACAGATACGCAGTATTTT. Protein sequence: CASSYWTSGGTSTDTQYF.